A single sample is the source of the 4 T cell receptor beta chains below, sequenced in a study of T cells after yellow fever vaccination (dated by TCRdb to the late 2010s). The treatment or condition label of this sample denotes: live attenuated yellow fever vaccine strain. Libraries were prepared through 5' RACE. The data were produced on an Illumina NovaSeq 6000. Clones were called with MiXCR by TCRdb after fastp trimmed the public reads at Q25, and only in-frame beta chains were retained. Rows with a matching CDR3 protein are joined into one entry that keeps the most common DNA and genes. In this sample the table shows about 260,000 distinct CDR3 sequences, more than 3.5% of which occur a single time. Clones ranked in the top ten supply about 19% of the sample. The material sequenced was PBMCs, taken 15 days after the yellow fever booster vaccination. Source of these receptors: a man between 18 and 35 years old who received the YFV17D yellow fever vaccine.

This clonotype appeared many times. The chain combines TRBV13 with TRBJ2-3; 10 bases align to TRBD1. The CDR3 has 15 residues. CDR1 PRHDT and CDR2 FYEKMQ come from the germline V gene (reference sequence). The V and J ends lost 5 bases and 5 bases, in that order; junction bases with no gene match: 7. CDR3 in DNA: TGTGCCAGCAGCGGCCGGGACAGGGGAAGAGATACGCAGTATTTT. Residues: CASSGRDRGRDTQYF. Drawing the rest from reference TRBV13 and TRBJ2-3, the complete variable domain is AAGVIQSPRHLIKEKRETATLKCYPIPRHDTVYWYQQGPGQDPQFLISFYEKMQSDKGSIPDRFSAQQFSDYHSELNMSSLELGDSALYFCASSGRDRGRDTQYFGPGTRLTVL.

There are many counts of this clonotype. The chain joins TRBV28 to TRBJ2-5; TRBD1 matches 8 bases. CDR1 and CDR2 (germline): MDHEN, SYDVKM. This CDR3 is 16 amino acids long. With 6 bases clipped from V and 3 bases from J, the junction kept 12 bases outside the gene matches. CDR3 in amino acids: CASRTAGGLKEETQYF. CDR3 in DNA: TGTGCCAGCAGGACCGCAGGGGGCCTGAAAGAAGAGACCCAGTACTTC. Supplemented by reference TRBV28 and TRBJ2-5, the full variable domain reads DVKVTQSSRYLVKRTGEKVFLECVQDMDHENMFWYRQDPGLGLRLIYFSYDVKMKEKGDIPEGYSVSREKKERFSLILESASTNQTSMYLCASRTAGGLKEETQYFGPGTRLLVL.

This clonotype was found many times. The chain recombines TRBV20-1 with TRBJ2-7, with 8 bases lining up with TRBD2. The V segment lost 2 bases and the J segment 5 bases; nucleotides outside the gene matches: 11. Per germline, CDR1 DFQATT and CDR2 SNEGSKA (reference sequence). This CDR3 region has 15 residues. The CDR3 is CSARPRGGAWNEQYF. The CDR3 bases are TGCAGTGCTAGACCCCGGGGGGGGGCCTGGAACGAGCAGTACTTC.

This clonotype was seen many times. V and J are TRBV4-1 and TRBJ1-2, with D possibly being TRBD1 (5 bases). CDR3 length: 14 residues. Germline V gene sequence: CDR1 MGHRA, CDR2 YSYEKL. The V gene lost 1 base and the J gene lost 4 bases, with 10 bases spanning the gap. CDR3: CASSQAQGGYGYTF. The CDR3 nucleotides are TGCGCCAGCAGCCAAGCCCAGGGTGGCTATGGCTACACCTTC.